This record concerns one T cell receptor beta chain sequence. These data belong to a study of blood T cell repertoires in COVID-19. Study in general: Donors in the United States, Italy and Spain gave samples during acute or convalescent COVID-19.

Enrollees, roughly 18 to 95 years old, lived in 24 US areas. Researchers sorted participants into cohorts using their self-reported clinical history. The CDR3 sequence is 12 residues long. Germline V lookup: CDR1 SGDLS, CDR2 YYNGEE. V was clipped by 3 bases and J by 6 bases, with 8 bases between them. Sequenced by immunoSEQ multiplex PCR; TCRdb stores in-frame clones only, minus some. The sample consists of about 300,000 clones, 87% of them appearing once. Input material: PBMCs or T cells enriched from blood (not recorded which). The gene calls are TRBV9 and TRBJ2-3; D ambiguous. This TCR was recovered from a woman aged 25 to 45 who had recovered from COVID-19. CDR3 in amino acids: CASSGVVDTQYF. CDR3 sequence (DNA): TGTGCCAGCAGCGGAGTAGTGGATACGCAGTATTTT.